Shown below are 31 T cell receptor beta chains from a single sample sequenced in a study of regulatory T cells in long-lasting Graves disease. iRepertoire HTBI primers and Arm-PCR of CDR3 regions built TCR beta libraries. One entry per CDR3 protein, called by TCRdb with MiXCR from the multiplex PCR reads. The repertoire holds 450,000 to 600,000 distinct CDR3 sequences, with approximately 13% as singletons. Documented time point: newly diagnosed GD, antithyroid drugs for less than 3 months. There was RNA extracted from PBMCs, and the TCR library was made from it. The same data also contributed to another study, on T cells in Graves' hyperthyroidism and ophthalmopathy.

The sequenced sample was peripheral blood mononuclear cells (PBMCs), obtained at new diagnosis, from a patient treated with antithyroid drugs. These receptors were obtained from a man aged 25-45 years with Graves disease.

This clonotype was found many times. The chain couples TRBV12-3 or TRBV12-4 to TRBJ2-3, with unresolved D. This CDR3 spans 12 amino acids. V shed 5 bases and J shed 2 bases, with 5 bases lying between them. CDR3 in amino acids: CASSPYTDTQYF. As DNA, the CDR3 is TGTGCCAGCAGTCCATACACAGATACGCAGTATTTT.

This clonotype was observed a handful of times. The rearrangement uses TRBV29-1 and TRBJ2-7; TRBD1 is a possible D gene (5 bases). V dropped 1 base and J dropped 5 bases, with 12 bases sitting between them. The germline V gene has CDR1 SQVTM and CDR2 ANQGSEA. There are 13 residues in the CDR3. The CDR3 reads CSVEGLGANEQYF. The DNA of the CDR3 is TGCAGCGTTGAAGGGCTAGGGGCTAACGAGCAGTACTTC.

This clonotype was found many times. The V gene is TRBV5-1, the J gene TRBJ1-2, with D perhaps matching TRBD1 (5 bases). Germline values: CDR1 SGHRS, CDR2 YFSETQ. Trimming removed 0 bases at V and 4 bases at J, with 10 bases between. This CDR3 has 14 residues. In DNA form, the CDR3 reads TGCGCCAGCAGCTTGGGAGACAGCAGCTATGGCTACACCTTC. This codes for CASSLGDSSYGYTF.

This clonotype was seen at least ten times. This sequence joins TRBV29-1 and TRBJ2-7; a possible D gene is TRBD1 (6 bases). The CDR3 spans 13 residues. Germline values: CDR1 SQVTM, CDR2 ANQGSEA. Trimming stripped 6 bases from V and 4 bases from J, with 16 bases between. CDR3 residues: CSVDRDNSYEQYF. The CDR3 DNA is TGCAGCGTGGACCGGGACAATAGTTACGAGCAGTACTTC.

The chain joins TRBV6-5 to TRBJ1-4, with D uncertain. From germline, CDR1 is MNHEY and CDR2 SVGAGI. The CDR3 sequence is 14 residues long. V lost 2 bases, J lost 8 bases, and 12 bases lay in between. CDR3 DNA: TGTGCCAGCAGTTACCTGACGGGTGGGGAAAAACTGTTTTTT. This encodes CASSYLTGGEKLFF.

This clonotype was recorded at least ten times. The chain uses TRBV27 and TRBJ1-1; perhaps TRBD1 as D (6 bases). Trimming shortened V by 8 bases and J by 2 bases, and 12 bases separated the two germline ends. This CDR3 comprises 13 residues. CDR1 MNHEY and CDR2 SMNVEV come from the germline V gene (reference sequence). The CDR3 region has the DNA TGTGCCAGCGGAGTCAGGGGTAACACTGAAGCTTTCTTT. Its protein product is CASGVRGNTEAFF.

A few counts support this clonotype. This chain's CDR3 is CASSPTLFDYGYTF. In DNA form, the CDR3 reads TGCGCCAGCAGCCCAACGCTGTTTGACTATGGCTACACCTTC. The chain is built from TRBV5-1 and TRBJ1-2; D uncertain. V was pared by 4 bases and J by 3 bases, with 13 bases between. This CDR3 contains 14 residues. Germline V gene data show CDR1 as SGHRS and CDR2 as YFSETQ.

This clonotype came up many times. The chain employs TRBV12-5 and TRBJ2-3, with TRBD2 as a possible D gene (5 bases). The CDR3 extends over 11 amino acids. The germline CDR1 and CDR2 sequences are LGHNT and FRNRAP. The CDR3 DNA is TGTGCCAGCGGCCTTGGAGATACGCAGTATTTT. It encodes CASGLGDTQYF.

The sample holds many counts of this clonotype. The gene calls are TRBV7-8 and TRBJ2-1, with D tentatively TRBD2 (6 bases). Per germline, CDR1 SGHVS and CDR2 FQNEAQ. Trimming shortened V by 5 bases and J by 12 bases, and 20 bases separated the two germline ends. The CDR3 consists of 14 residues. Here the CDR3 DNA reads TGTGCCAGCAGCCTTGGTGACCGGGGGATAAGGCAGTTCTTC. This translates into CASSLGDRGIRQFF. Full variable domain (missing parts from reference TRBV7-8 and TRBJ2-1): GAGVSQSPRYKVAKRGQDVALRCDPISGHVSLFWYQQALGQGPEFLTYFQNEAQLDKSGLPSDRFFAERPEGSVSTLKIQRTQQEDSAVYLCASSLGDRGIRQFFGPGTRLTVL.

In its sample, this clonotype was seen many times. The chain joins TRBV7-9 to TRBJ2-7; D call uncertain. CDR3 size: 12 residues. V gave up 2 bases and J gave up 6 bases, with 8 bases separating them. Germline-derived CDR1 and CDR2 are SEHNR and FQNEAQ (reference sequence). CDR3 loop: CASSLKKSEQYF. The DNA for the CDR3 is TGTGCCAGCAGCTTAAAAAAATCCGAGCAGTACTTC.

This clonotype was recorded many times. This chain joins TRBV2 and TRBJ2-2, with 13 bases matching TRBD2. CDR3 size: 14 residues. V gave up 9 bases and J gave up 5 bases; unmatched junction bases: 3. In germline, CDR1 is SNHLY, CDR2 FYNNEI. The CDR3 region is CASRTSGSTGELFF. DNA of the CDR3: TGTGCCAGTAGGACTAGCGGGAGTACCGGGGAGCTGTTTTTT.

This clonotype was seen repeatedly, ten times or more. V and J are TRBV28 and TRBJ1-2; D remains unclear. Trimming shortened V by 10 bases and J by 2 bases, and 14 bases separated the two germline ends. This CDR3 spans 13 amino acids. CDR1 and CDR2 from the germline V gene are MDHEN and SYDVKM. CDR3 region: CATSIERNYGYTF. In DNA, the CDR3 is TGTGCCACCTCCATTGAACGGAACTATGGCTACACCTTC.

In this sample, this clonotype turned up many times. The CDR3 nucleotides read TGTGCCAGCACCCTGAGCGGGAGAACAGATACGCAGTATTTT. Translation gives CASTLSGRTDTQYF. V usage is TRBV7-8 and J usage is TRBJ2-3; 8 bases are a match to TRBD2. This CDR3 has 14 residues. V was clipped by 7 bases and J by 3 bases; unmatched bases: 6. CDR1 is SGHVS and CDR2 is FQNEAQ in the germline V gene. Using reference TRBV7-8 and TRBJ2-3 for the parts outside the CDR3, the full variable domain is GAGVSQSPRYKVAKRGQDVALRCDPISGHVSLFWYQQALGQGPEFLTYFQNEAQLDKSGLPSDRFFAERPEGSVSTLKIQRTQQEDSAVYLCASTLSGRTDTQYFGPGTRLTVL.

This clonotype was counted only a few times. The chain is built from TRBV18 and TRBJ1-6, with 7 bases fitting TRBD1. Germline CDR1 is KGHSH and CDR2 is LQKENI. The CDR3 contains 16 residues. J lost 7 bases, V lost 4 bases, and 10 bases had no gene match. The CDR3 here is CASSRAADRINSPLHF. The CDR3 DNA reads TGTGCCAGCTCACGCGCCGCGGACAGGATAAATTCACCCCTCCACTTT.

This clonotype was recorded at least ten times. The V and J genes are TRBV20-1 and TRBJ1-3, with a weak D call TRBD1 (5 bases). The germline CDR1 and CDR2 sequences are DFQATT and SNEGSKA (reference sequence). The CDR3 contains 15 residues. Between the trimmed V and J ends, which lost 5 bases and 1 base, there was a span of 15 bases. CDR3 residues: CSALRIDSSGNTIYF. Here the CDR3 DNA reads TGCAGTGCTCTTAGAATCGACAGTTCTGGAAACACCATATATTTT.

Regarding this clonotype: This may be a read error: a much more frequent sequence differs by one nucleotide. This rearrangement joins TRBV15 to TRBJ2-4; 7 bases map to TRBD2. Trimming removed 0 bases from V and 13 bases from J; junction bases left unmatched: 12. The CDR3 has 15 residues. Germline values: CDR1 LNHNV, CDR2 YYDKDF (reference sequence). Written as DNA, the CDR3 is TGTGCCACCAGCAGAGATAGGGAGGGCCTCCATGAGCAGTACTTC. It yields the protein CATSRDREGLHEQYF.

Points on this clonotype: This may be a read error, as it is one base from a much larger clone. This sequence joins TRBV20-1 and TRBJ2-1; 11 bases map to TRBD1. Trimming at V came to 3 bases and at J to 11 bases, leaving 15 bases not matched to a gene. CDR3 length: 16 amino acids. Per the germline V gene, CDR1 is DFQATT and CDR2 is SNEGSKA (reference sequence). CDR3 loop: CSARDPDRGRRNKQFF. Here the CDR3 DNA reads TGCAGTGCTAGGGACCCGGACAGGGGGCGAAGGAATAAGCAGTTCTTC.

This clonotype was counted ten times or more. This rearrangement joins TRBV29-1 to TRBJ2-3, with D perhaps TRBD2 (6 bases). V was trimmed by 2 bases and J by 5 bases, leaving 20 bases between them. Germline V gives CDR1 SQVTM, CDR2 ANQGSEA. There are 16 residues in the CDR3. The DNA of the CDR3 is TGCAGCGTTGAAACTTCGGGGCGGGGTGCGGTAGATACGCAGTATTTT. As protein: CSVETSGRGAVDTQYF.

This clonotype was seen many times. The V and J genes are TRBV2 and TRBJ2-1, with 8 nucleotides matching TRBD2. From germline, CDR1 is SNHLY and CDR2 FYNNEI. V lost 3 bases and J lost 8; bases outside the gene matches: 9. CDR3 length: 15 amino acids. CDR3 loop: CASSDRGGGSDEQFF. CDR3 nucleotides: TGTGCCAGCAGTGACCGGGGGGGAGGGAGCGATGAGCAGTTCTTC.

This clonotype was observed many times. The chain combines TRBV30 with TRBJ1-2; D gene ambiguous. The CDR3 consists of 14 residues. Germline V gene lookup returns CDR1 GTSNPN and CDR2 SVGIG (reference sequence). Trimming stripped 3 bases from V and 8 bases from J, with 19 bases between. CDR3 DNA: TGTGCCTGGAGCGGACCCGCCCTGCCTCGGGGCTACACCTTC. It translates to CAWSGPALPRGYTF.

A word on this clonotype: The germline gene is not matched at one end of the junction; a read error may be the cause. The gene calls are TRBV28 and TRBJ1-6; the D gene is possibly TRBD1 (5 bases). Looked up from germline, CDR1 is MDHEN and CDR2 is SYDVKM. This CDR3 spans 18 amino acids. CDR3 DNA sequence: TGTGCCACCAGTGATTGGAGGACACGGCCATGCTATAATTCACCCCTCCACTTT. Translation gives CATSDWRTRPCYNSPLHF.

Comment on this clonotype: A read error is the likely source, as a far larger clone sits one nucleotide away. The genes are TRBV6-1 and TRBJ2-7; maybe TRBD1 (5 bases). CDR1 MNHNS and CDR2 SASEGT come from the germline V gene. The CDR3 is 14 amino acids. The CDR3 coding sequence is TGTGCCACCAGTGAAGGCAGGGCTGAAGACGAGCAGTACTTC. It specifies CATSEGRAEDEQYF.

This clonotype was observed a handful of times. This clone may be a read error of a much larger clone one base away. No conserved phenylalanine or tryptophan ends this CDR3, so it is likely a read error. The CDR3 sequence is CASSLGLAGGTDTQYS. The DNA for the CDR3 is TGTGCCAGCAGCTTGGGACTAGCGGGGGGCACAGATACGCAGTATTCT. The chain couples TRBV5-8 to TRBJ2-3; 12 bases agree with TRBD2. J was trimmed by 1 base and V by 0 bases; bases with no gene match: 0. In germline, CDR1 is SGHTS, CDR2 YDEGEE. The CDR3 is 16 amino acids.

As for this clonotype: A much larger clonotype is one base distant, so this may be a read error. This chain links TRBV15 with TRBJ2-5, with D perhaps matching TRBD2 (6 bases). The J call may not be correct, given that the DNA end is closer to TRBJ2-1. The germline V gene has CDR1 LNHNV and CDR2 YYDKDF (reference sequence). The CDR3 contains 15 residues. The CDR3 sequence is CATVAGASVRGEQFF. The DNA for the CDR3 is TGTGCCACAGTAGCCGGGGCTAGCGTCCGGGGGGAGCAGTTCTTC.

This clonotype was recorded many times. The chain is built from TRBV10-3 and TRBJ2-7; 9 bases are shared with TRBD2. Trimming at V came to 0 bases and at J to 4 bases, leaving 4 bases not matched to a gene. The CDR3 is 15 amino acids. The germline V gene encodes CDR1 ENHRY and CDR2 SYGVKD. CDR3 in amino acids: CAISESSSGRYEQYF. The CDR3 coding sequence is TGTGCCATCAGTGAGTCGTCCAGCGGGAGGTACGAGCAGTACTTC.

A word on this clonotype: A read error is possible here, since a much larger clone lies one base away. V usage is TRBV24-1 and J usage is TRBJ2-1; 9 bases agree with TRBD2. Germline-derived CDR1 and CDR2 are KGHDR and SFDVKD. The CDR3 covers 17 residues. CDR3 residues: CVTSGPRGGRAANEQFF. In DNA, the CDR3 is TGTGTCACCAGTGGCCCTCGAGGCGGGAGGGCCGCAAATGAGCAGTTCTTC.

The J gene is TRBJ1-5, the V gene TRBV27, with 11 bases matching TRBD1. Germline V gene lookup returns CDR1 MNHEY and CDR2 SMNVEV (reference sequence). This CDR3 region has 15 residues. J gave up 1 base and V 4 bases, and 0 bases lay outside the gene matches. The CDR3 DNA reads TGTGCCAGCAGTTGGACAGGGGGCAGCAATCAGCCCCAGCATTTT. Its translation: CASSWTGGSNQPQHF.

CDR3 sequence reads: CASSRVTGGDASYEQYF. The CDR3 DNA is TGCGCCAGCAGCCGAGTGACAGGGGGCGATGCCTCCTACGAGCAGTACTTC. The chain recombines TRBV4-1 with TRBJ2-7, with 10 bases fitting TRBD1. The V segment lost 4 bases and the J segment 0 bases; nucleotides outside the gene matches: 9. This CDR3 spans 17 amino acids. Germline loops: CDR1 MGHRA, CDR2 YSYEKL.

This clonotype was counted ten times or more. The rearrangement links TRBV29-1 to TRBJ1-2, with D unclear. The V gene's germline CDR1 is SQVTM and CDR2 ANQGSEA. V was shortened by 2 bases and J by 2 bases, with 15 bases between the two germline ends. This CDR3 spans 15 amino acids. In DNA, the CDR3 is TGCAGCGTTGAAAACGGTCAGAATGGCAACTATGGCTACACCTTC. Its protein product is CSVENGQNGNYGYTF.

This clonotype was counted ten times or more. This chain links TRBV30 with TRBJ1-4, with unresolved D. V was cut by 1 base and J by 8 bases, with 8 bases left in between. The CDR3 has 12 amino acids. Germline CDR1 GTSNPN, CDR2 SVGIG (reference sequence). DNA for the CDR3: TGTGCCTGGAGTGCGCTCGGGGAAAAACTGTTTTTT. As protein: CAWSALGEKLFF.

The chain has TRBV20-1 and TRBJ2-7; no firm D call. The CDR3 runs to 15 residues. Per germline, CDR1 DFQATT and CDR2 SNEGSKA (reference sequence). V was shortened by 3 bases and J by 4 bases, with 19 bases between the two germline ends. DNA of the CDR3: TGCAGTGCTAGGGCGTCAGGAAAAATTCTTTACGAGCAGTACTTC. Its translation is CSARASGKILYEQYF.